The rows below give T cell receptor beta chains drawn from one sample of a study of CD8 T cells in ankylosing spondylitis. MiXCR, applied by TCRdb to the 5' RACE reads, yields one record per CDR3 protein. The data show around 890,000 distinct CDR3 sequences, approximately 12% seen once. Sequenced input: blood, either unsorted or a sorted T cell fraction (not recorded which). These receptors all come from a male donor with ankylosing spondylitis. Both conserved end residues are trimmed from each CDR3. The listing skips clone size in some rows; elsewhere it reads once, few, many or a size class.

CDR3aa	v_gene	j_gene	abundance
ASSEAIVVTGELF	TRBV6-1	TRBJ2-2	.
ASSRLGTGAFEQY	TRBV14	TRBJ2-7	many
AISTRRGGTNEQF	TRBV10-3	TRBJ2-1	few
ASSPWTSGTSTDTQY	TRBV5-1	TRBJ2-3	.
ASSLKAVRTDTQY	TRBV28	TRBJ2-3	few
SARGLKRAYNEQF	TRBV20-1	TRBJ2-1	few
SVVTGGLAKNIQY	TRBV29-1	TRBJ2-4	many
ASTRRGLVYEQY	TRBV7-2	TRBJ2-7	.
ASSIQGGNTEAF	TRBV19	TRBJ1-1	.
SVNEGTETQY	TRBV29-1	TRBJ2-5	many
ASSLEVWGAKNIQY	TRBV7-6	TRBJ2-4	few
SVLGGGETQY	TRBV20-1	TRBJ2-5	many
ATSDPQRLREQF	TRBV24-1	TRBJ2-1	.
ASSFRRESGEQF	TRBV7-2	TRBJ2-1	few
SPRSSGRGSYNEQF	TRBV20-1	TRBJ2-1	.
SARVPGITPLH	TRBV20-1	TRBJ1-6	.
ASSKGSSEQY	TRBV21-1	TRBJ2-7	few
ASSLRQGMDIQY	TRBV5-1	TRBJ2-4	.
ASSQDPGYRGSPLH	TRBV4-3	TRBJ1-6	few
ASSFLWRYSNQPQH	TRBV12-3/TRBV12-4	TRBJ1-5	.
ASSQEWEYNSPLH	TRBV4-3	TRBJ1-6	.
ASSARGHWNEQY	TRBV21-1	TRBJ2-7	.
ASSVSLAERDTQY	TRBV9	TRBJ2-3	few
ASSQGLAGEVGELF	TRBV3-1	TRBJ2-2	.
ASSTIRDRGSREKLF	TRBV11-2	TRBJ1-4	.
AISEGTLNSPLH	TRBV10-3	TRBJ1-6	few
ASSLVGGRALRWETQY	TRBV5-1	TRBJ2-5	.
ASSYRLVTDTQY	TRBV5-1	TRBJ2-3	few
ASSSPGGQGAGEQY	TRBV6-1	TRBJ2-7	few
ASSLISRETQY	TRBV7-9	TRBJ2-5	few
ASSRRWGQETQY	TRBV7-2	TRBJ2-5	few
ASSGEHGNTEAF	TRBV5-4	TRBJ1-1	.
ASSYPPSRYNEQF	TRBV6-2/TRBV6-3	TRBJ2-1	few
ASSYSSGGGGHSYEQY	TRBV6-5	TRBJ2-7	.
ASTLPGDRESVYGYT	TRBV12-3/TRBV12-4	TRBJ1-2	.
ASSDQAMRDGYT	TRBV6-1	TRBJ1-2	.